This T cell receptor beta chain appears in the sequencing data of a study of resident and recirculating memory T cells in vitiligo. Across the study: Each patient gave two lesional and two nonlesional epidermal shave biopsies, plus PBMCs. Points from the study as a whole: Clonality differed among vitiligo lesions, with no unique dominant clone. Non-conserved TCRs across sites and patients suggested distinct clones per lesion.

Deletions cut 5 bases from V and 4 bases from J, with 12 bases between. CDR3 length: 15 residues. Germline values: CDR1 SGHVS, CDR2 FNYEAQ. Patients' lesions had not changed for the previous 6 months. Repertoires were generated with immunoSEQ multiplex PCR, while TCRdb's copy carries only in-frame clones and drops some. The data show 35,000 to 45,000 clones, over 90% seen once. This clone was found once. The antigen remains unidentified. This TCR came from a male donor with vitiligo. This chain joins TRBV7-6 and TRBJ2-6, with D possibly TRBD1 on 6 matching bases. Sequences were obtained from blood. CDR3 region: CASSPGQLGANVLTF. The CDR3 region has the DNA TGTGCCAGCAGCCCGGGACAATTAGGGGCCAACGTCCTGACTTTC. Full variable domain (remainder filled in from reference TRBV7-6 and TRBJ2-6): GAGVSQSPRYKVTKRGQDVALRCDPISGHVSLYWYRQALGQGPEFLTYFNYEAQQDKSGLPNDRFSAERPEGSISTLTIQRTEQRDSAMYRCASSPGQLGANVLTFGAGSRLTVL.